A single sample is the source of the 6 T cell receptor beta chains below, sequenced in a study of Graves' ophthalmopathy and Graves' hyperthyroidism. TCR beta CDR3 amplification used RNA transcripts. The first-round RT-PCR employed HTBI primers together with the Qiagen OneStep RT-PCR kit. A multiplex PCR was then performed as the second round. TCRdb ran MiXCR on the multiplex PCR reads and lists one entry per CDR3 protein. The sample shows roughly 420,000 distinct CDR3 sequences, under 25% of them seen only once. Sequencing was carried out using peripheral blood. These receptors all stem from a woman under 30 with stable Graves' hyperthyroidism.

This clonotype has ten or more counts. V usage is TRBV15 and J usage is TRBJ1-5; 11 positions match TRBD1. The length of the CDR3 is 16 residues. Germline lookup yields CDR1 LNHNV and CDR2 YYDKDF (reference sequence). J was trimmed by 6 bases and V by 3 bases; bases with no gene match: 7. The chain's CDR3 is CATSRAGQGAIQPQHF. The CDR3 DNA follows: TGTGCCACCAGCAGGGCTGGACAGGGGGCGATTCAGCCCCAGCATTTT.

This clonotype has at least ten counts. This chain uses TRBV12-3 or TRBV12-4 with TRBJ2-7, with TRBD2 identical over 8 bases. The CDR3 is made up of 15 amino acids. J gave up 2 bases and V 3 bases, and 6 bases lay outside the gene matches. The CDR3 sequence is CASSFGAGAAYEQYF. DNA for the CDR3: TGTGCCAGCAGTTTCGGAGCGGGAGCCGCCTACGAGCAGTACTTC.

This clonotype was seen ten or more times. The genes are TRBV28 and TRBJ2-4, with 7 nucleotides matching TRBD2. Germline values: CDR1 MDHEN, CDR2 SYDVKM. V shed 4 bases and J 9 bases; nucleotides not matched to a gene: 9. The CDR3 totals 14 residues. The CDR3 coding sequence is TGTGCCAGCAGTTCCCCGGGCAGGGAGGGCATTCAGTACTTC. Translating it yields CASSSPGREGIQYF.

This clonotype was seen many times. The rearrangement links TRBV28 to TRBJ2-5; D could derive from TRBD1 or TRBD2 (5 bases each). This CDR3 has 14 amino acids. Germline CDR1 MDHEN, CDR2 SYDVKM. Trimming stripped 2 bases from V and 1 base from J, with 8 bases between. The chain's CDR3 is CASSLLGAQETQYF. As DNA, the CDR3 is TGTGCCAGCAGTTTACTCGGGGCCCAAGAGACCCAGTACTTC. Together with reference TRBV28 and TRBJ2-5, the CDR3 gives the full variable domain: DVKVTQSSRYLVKRTGEKVFLECVQDMDHENMFWYRQDPGLGLRLIYFSYDVKMKEKGDIPEGYSVSREKKERFSLILESASTNQTSMYLCASSLLGAQETQYFGPGTRLLVL.

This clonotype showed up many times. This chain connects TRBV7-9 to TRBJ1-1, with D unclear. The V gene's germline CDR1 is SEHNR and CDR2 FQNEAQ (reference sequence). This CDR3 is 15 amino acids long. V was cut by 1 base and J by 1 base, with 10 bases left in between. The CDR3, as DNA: TGTGCCAGCAGCTTAGGAGGTGTGGAGAACACTGAAGCTTTCTTT. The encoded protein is CASSLGGVENTEAFF.

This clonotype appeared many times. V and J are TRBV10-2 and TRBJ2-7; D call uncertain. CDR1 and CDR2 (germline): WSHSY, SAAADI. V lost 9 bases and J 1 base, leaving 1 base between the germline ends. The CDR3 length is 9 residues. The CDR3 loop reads CARSYEQYF. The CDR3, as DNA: TGCGCCAGGTCCTACGAGCAGTACTTC.